The entry below describes one TCR beta chain. Its antigen is as yet unknown. V lost 9 bases and J lost 9, with 27 bases in between. This CDR3 contains 16 residues. Germline-derived CDR1 and CDR2 are SNHLY and FYNNEI. Clones were read by immunoSEQ multiplex PCR, and TCRdb kept only the in-frame ones, dropping some. The table lists 70,000 or so clones, roughly 90% of them singletons. This sample stems from a study of OX40 agonist ivuxolimab in advanced cancers. Overall study findings and caveats: No determination was made of the antigen specificity of the expanded peripheral T cells.

The rearrangement uses TRBV2 and TRBJ2-1; D tentatively reads TRBD1 or TRBD2 (6 bases each). Material: CD4+ or CD8+ T cells sorted from blood, obtained in a trial of the OX40 agonist ivuxolimab. This TCR came from an adult with an advanced solid tumor such as melanoma, head and neck, liver or kidney cancer. CDR3 sequence reads: CARVNRVTAAGGEQFF. In nucleotides, the CDR3 is TGTGCCAGGGTCAACAGGGTGACGGCAGCCGGGGGTGAGCAGTTCTTC.